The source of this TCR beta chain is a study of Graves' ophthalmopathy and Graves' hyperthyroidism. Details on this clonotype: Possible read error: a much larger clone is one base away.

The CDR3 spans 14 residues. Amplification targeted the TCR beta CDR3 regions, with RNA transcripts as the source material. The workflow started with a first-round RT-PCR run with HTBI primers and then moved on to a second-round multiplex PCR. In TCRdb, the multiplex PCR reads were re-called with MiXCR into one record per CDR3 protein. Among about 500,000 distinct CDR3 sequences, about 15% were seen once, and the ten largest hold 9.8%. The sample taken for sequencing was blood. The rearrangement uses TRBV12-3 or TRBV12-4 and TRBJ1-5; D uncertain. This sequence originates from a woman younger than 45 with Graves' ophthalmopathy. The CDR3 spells CANSLMVSNQPQHF. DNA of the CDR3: TGTGCCAACAGTTTAATGGTTAGCAATCAGCCCCAGCATTTT.